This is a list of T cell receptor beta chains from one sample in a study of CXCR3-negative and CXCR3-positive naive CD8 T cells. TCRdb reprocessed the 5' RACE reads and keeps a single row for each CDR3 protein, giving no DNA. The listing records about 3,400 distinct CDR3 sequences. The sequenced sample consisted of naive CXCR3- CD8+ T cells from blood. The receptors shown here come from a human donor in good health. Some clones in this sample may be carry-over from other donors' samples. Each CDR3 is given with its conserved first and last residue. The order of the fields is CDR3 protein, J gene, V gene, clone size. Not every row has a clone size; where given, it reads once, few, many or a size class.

CDR3: CSAWAGSGQPQHF
J: TRBJ1-5
V: TRBV20-1
size: medium-sized

CDR3: CASSPPTASQPTDTQYF
J: TRBJ2-3
V: TRBV18
size: medium-sized

CDR3: CSVGGDVMGDEQFF
J: TRBJ2-1
V: TRBV29-1
size: medium-sized

CDR3: CSVAGGNTEAFF
J: TRBJ1-1
V: TRBV29-1
size: -

CDR3: CASSLISYEQYF
J: TRBJ2-7
V: TRBV7-2
size: -

CDR3: CASSFPGKETQYF
J: TRBJ2-5
V: TRBV28
size: medium-sized

CDR3: CASTDQRDTQYF
J: TRBJ2-3
V: TRBV27
size: -

CDR3: CASSSHRDREEALYGYTF
J: TRBJ1-2
V: TRBV19
size: -

CDR3: CASALGTYGYTF
J: TRBJ1-2
V: TRBV12-5
size: medium-sized

CDR3: CSVEGTSGSTDTQYF
J: TRBJ2-3
V: TRBV29-1
size: medium-sized

CDR3: CASSLFNLGGQETQYF
J: TRBJ2-5
V: TRBV27
size: large

CDR3: CASSPGRTAVGSSGYTF
J: TRBJ1-2
V: TRBV7-2
size: -

CDR3: CASSSTGTYEQYF
J: TRBJ2-7
V: TRBV7-9
size: medium-sized

CDR3: CASSPQGSYGYTF
J: TRBJ1-2
V: TRBV7-9
size: -

CDR3: CSVSPGLSEQYF
J: TRBJ2-7
V: TRBV29-1
size: medium-sized

CDR3: CSVSLANTGELFF
J: TRBJ2-2
V: TRBV29-1
size: medium-sized

CDR3: CASSSIAGGSYNEQFF
J: TRBJ2-1
V: TRBV6-6
size: -

CDR3: CASSTIFLAGGYNEQFF
J: TRBJ2-1
V: TRBV6-2/TRBV6-3
size: medium-sized

CDR3: CAWSVKVQAGSPLHF
J: TRBJ1-6
V: TRBV30
size: -

CDR3: CSVRVLGTRTPYEQYF
J: TRBJ2-7
V: TRBV29-1
size: -

CDR3: CASSQGRLAKSQETQYF
J: TRBJ2-5
V: TRBV14
size: medium-sized

CDR3: CASSITGGANTEAFF
J: TRBJ1-1
V: TRBV12-3/TRBV12-4
size: medium-sized

CDR3: CASSMNPGSMSTEAFF
J: TRBJ1-1
V: TRBV7-3
size: medium-sized

CDR3: CSAPGGPYRYNEQFF
J: TRBJ2-1
V: TRBV20-1
size: medium-sized